A selection of T cell receptor beta chains follows, all from one sample in a study of shared clonotypes between healthy human individuals. Libraries were prepared by immunoSEQ multiplex PCR; TCRdb keeps only in-frame clonotypes and omits some of them. The data hold more than 550,000 clones, with approximately 90% observed a single time. The sample consisted of naive CD8+ T cells sorted from blood. The source of these receptors is a young man in good health. Each CDR3 is given with its conserved first and last residue. Fields, in order: clone size, V gene, J gene, D gene, CDR3 DNA, CDR3 protein. D genes are given only for firm matches. Only part of the rows carry a size: once, few, many, or a class if the clone is expanded.

size: .
V: TRBV6-6
J: TRBJ2-7
D: .
DNA: TGTGCCAGCAGTTACGGTACAGGGATCTCCTACGAGCAGTACTTC
CDR3: CASSYGTGISYEQYF

size: .
V: TRBV30
J: TRBJ2-7
D: .
DNA: TGTGCCTGGACCGCGGATTGGGGTTACGAGCAGTACTTC
CDR3: CAWTADWGYEQYF

size: .
V: TRBV25-1
J: TRBJ2-7
D: TRBD1
DNA: TGTGCCAGCAGCGCCAAATGGGACAGGGGGTCCGAGCAGTACTTC
CDR3: CASSAKWDRGSEQYF

size: .
V: TRBV29-1
J: TRBJ2-7
D: .
DNA: TGCAGCGTCGCCCCGGGGCAGGGGTACGAGCAGTACTTC
CDR3: CSVAPGQGYEQYF

size: .
V: TRBV19
J: TRBJ2-1
D: .
DNA: TGTGCCAGTAGTATAGTAGGCGGGATTTACAATGAGCAGTTCTTC
CDR3: CASSIVGGIYNEQFF

size: .
V: TRBV4-3
J: TRBJ1-1
D: TRBD1
DNA: TGCGCCAGCAGCCAAGGTAACAGGGGGGCTCCTGAAGCTTTCTTT
CDR3: CASSQGNRGAPEAFF

size: .
V: TRBV19
J: TRBJ2-7
D: .
DNA: TGTGCCAGTAGTATTGGGGCGGACCTCTCCTACGAGCAGTACTTC
CDR3: CASSIGADLSYEQYF

size: .
V: TRBV2
J: TRBJ1-4
D: TRBD1
DNA: TGTGCCAGCAGTACGGGGACAGGGGGCAGAACTAATGAAAAACTGTTTTTT
CDR3: CASSTGTGGRTNEKLFF

size: .
V: TRBV5-6
J: TRBJ2-7
D: .
DNA: TGTGCCAGCAGCTTGGAGAGGGTTGGGGAGCAGTACTTC
CDR3: CASSLERVGEQYF

size: .
V: TRBV11-2
J: TRBJ2-1
D: .
DNA: TGTGCCAGCAGCTTGACGTACCACCCGGGACAAGATTTCTACAATGAGCAGTTCTTC
CDR3: CASSLTYHPGQDFYNEQFF

size: .
V: TRBV5-1
J: TRBJ2-7
D: TRBD1
DNA: TGCGCCAGCAGCCCTGGGACAGGGAACCACGAGCAGTACTTC
CDR3: CASSPGTGNHEQYF

size: .
V: TRBV25-1
J: TRBJ2-1
D: .
DNA: TGTGCCAGCAGTGACTCGCTAGCAGAGCAGTTCTTC
CDR3: CASSDSLAEQFF

size: few
V: TRBV6-5
J: TRBJ2-5
D: TRBD2
DNA: TGTGCCAGTCGGACTAGCCTTTTGGAGACCCAGTACTTC
CDR3: CASRTSLLETQYF

size: .
V: TRBV27
J: TRBJ1-2
D: .
DNA: TGTGCCAGCAGTGTAGCGGGAGACTATGGCTACACCTTC
CDR3: CASSVAGDYGYTF

size: few
V: TRBV7-9
J: TRBJ2-7
D: .
DNA: TGTGCCAGCGAAGAGCAGGGCGAGCAGTACTTC
CDR3: CASEEQGEQYF

size: .
V: TRBV13
J: TRBJ2-7
D: .
DNA: TGTGCCAGCAGTGCGGGGCTCTCCTACGAGCAGTACTTC
CDR3: CASSAGLSYEQYF

size: once
V: TRBV10-3
J: TRBJ2-7
D: .
DNA: TGTGCCATCAGTGAGAACAACTACGAGCAGTACTTC
CDR3: CAISENNYEQYF

size: .
V: TRBV7-9
J: TRBJ2-2
D: .
DNA: TGTGCCAGCGCGGGATGGGGCACCGGGGAGCTGTTTTTT
CDR3: CASAGWGTGELFF

size: .
V: TRBV7-9
J: TRBJ2-5
D: .
DNA: TGTGCCAGCAGCCCTACGCGCGTCGTGGAGCCATTGGAGACCCAGTACTTC
CDR3: CASSPTRVVEPLETQYF

size: .
V: TRBV11-2
J: TRBJ2-7
D: .
DNA: TGTGCCAGCAGCTTAGGGGACGAGCAGTACTTC
CDR3: CASSLGDEQYF

size: .
V: TRBV6-1
J: TRBJ2-1
D: TRBD2
DNA: TGTGCCAGCCGAGGACTAGCGGGAGAAGACAATGAGCAGTTCTTC
CDR3: CASRGLAGEDNEQFF

size: .
V: TRBV27
J: TRBJ2-5
D: .
DNA: TGTGCCACAAACCTTAGTCCACGCCGGGAGACCCAGTACTTC
CDR3: CATNLSPRRETQYF

size: .
V: TRBV7-9
J: TRBJ2-5
D: .
DNA: TGTGCCAGCAGCCCACGGACGGAGTGGGAGACCCAGTACTTC
CDR3: CASSPRTEWETQYF

size: .
V: TRBV6-1
J: TRBJ1-2
D: .
DNA: TGTGCCAGCAGTGAAGCGCGACAGATACATGGCTACACCTTC
CDR3: CASSEARQIHGYTF

size: .
V: TRBV11-1
J: TRBJ2-7
D: .
DNA: TGTGCCAGCAGCGAGGGTTCGAACGAGCAGTACTTC
CDR3: CASSEGSNEQYF

size: .
V: TRBV10-2
J: TRBJ1-4
D: TRBD1
DNA: TGCGCCAGCAGTGAGCTAATACCAGGGGGCGGGTACGAAAAACTGTTTTTT
CDR3: CASSELIPGGGYEKLFF

size: .
V: TRBV27
J: TRBJ1-1
D: TRBD1
DNA: TGTGCCAGCAGTTCCCCAGGGGGCGTTGGAATGAACACTGAAGCTTTCTTT
CDR3: CASSSPGGVGMNTEAFF

size: .
V: TRBV27
J: TRBJ2-7
D: TRBD1
DNA: TGTGCCAGCAGCTCGGGACAGGGGGCGCACGAGCAGTACTTC
CDR3: CASSSGQGAHEQYF

size: .
V: TRBV6-1
J: TRBJ2-3
D: .
DNA: TGTGCCAGCAGTGACCTAGGACTTCCTAGCACAGATACGCAGTATTTT
CDR3: CASSDLGLPSTDTQYF

size: .
V: TRBV13
J: TRBJ2-1
D: TRBD2
DNA: TGTGCCAGCAGCCTAGGGGGACTAGCCTACAATGAGCAGTTCTTC
CDR3: CASSLGGLAYNEQFF

size: .
V: TRBV19
J: TRBJ1-5
D: TRBD1
DNA: TGTGCCAGTAGTTTAACAGGGGGCGTTCAGCCCCAGCATTTT
CDR3: CASSLTGGVQPQHF

size: once
V: TRBV7-9
J: TRBJ2-5
D: .
DNA: TGTGCCAGCAGCCTAATCACAAAAGAGACCCAGTACTTC
CDR3: CASSLITKETQYF

size: .
V: TRBV13
J: TRBJ1-1
D: .
DNA: TGTGCCAGCAGCTACGGGCCCGAGGCTTTCTTT
CDR3: CASSYGPEAFF

size: .
V: TRBV7-9
J: TRBJ1-4
D: .
DNA: TGTGCCAGCAGCTTACTGGAAACTAATGAAAAACTGTTTTTT
CDR3: CASSLLETNEKLFF

size: once
V: TRBV13
J: TRBJ2-7
D: .
DNA: TGTGCCAGCGGAACCGGGACCTACGAGCAGTACTTC
CDR3: CASGTGTYEQYF

size: .
V: TRBV27
J: TRBJ2-7
D: TRBD1
DNA: TGTGCCAGCAGTTCAACGGGACAGGGCCCCTACGAGCAGTACTTC
CDR3: CASSSTGQGPYEQYF

size: .
V: TRBV29-1
J: TRBJ2-7
D: .
DNA: TGCAGCGTTGAACGTATGGGGACACCCGGTGAGGAGCAGTACTTC
CDR3: CSVERMGTPGEEQYF

size: .
V: TRBV19
J: TRBJ1-4
D: .
DNA: TGTGCCAGTAGTATGAGGGACCACGGTGAAAAACTGTTTTTT
CDR3: CASSMRDHGEKLFF

size: .
V: TRBV18
J: TRBJ2-1
D: TRBD1
DNA: TGTGCCAGCTCAGCCGGGACAGGGTATTTGGATGAGCAGTTCTTC
CDR3: CASSAGTGYLDEQFF